The source of this TCR beta chain is a study of cytomegalovirus exposure and HLA in healthy donors. In germline, CDR1 is SGHTA, CDR2 FQGNSA. This CDR3 has 15 residues. The V end was cut by 5 bases, the J end by 7 bases, with 21 bases between. In the PCR, 60 Vbeta and 13 Jbeta primers were used. Sequencing used immunoSEQ multiplex PCR; TCRdb keeps in-frame clones, though not all of them. Of over 100,000 clones in the sample, approximately 72% were seen once. This clone has more than one count but fewer than ten. The source of this sequence is a man aged 18 to 30 in good health and CMV-seronegative. This chain uses TRBV7-2 with TRBJ2-7; tentative D call: TRBD2 (7 bases). Sequences were obtained from PBMCs. The CDR3 DNA sequence: TGTGCCAGCAGCCTCATCACGGGGGGCTACATGGAGCAGTACTTC. Translating it yields CASSLITGGYMEQYF.